This entry lists 24 T cell receptor beta chains sequenced from one sample in a study of T cells in localized non-small cell lung cancer. Produced via immunoSEQ multiplex PCR; TCRdb's table is partial and in-frame only. The table shows 31,000 or so clones, with 88% occurring only once. Sequencing used peripheral blood mononuclear cells, obtained before any cancer treatment. These receptors all come from a woman aged 35 to 70 with stage III lung adenocarcinoma.

The chain has TRBV27 and TRBJ1-2; 10 bases line up with TRBD1. This CDR3 has 14 amino acids. Germline V gene data show CDR1 as MNHEY and CDR2 as SMNVEV (reference sequence). J gave up 4 bases and V 6 bases, and 5 bases lay outside the gene matches. CDR3 sequence reads: CASRGTGVGYGYTF. DNA for the CDR3: TGTGCCAGCAGGGGGACAGGGGTTGGCTATGGCTACACCTTC.

The chain links TRBV7-6 to TRBJ2-3; 9 bases map to TRBD2. The germline CDR1 and CDR2 sequences are SGHVS and FNYEAQ. This CDR3 is built from 16 residues. Trimming cost V 4 bases and J 4 bases; bases outside gene matches: 9. The CDR3 coding sequence is TGTGCCAGCAGCTCACCAGCGGGAGGCGCCCCAGATACGCAGTATTTT. This codes for CASSSPAGGAPDTQYF.

This clone was observed once. Other DNA sequences within the sample encode an identical CDR3. This chain uses TRBV6-5 with TRBJ2-7; D call uncertain. This CDR3 region has 11 residues. CDR1 MNHEY and CDR2 SVGAGI come from the germline V gene. The ends were cut back, 1 base at V and 5 bases at J, with 3 bases in the middle. The CDR3 protein is CASSYLDEQYF. DNA of the CDR3: TGTGCCAGCAGTTACTTAGACGAGCAGTACTTC.

The J gene is TRBJ2-7, the V gene TRBV28, with a possible D match to TRBD1 (6 bases). The V and J ends lost 4 bases and 2 bases respectively, with 12 bases between them. The CDR3 loop spans 14 amino acids. The germline gives CDR1 MDHEN, CDR2 SYDVKM. The CDR3 sequence is CASSSPGVTYEQYF. The CDR3 DNA follows: TGTGCCAGCAGTTCGCCAGGGGTGACCTACGAGCAGTACTTC.

This sequence joins TRBV19 and TRBJ2-5; 9 positions match TRBD1. The trim removed 3 bases at V and 3 bases at J, leaving 5 bases unmatched. The V gene's germline CDR1 is LNHDA and CDR2 SQIVND (reference sequence). The CDR3 spans 15 residues. The CDR3 coding sequence is TGTGCCAGTAGTATCTATCGGGACAGGGAAGAGACCCAGTACTTC. Protein: CASSIYRDREETQYF.

The chain joins TRBV27 to TRBJ2-7, with TRBD2 as a possible D gene (5 bases). The CDR3 is 12 residues long. Per germline, CDR1 MNHEY and CDR2 SMNVEV (reference sequence). V was trimmed by 11 bases and J by 5 bases, leaving 16 bases between them. CDR3 bases: TGTGCCCTCCTTACGGGGTCCAACGAGCAGTACTTC. Translating gives CALLTGSNEQYF.

This clone came up once. The chain recombines TRBV6-1 with TRBJ2-1, with 9 bases aligning to TRBD2. The ends lost 4 bases at V and 6 bases at J; junction bases unmatched: 4. In germline, CDR1 is MNHNS, CDR2 SASEGT. The CDR3 covers 14 residues. The CDR3 is CASSALAGGNEQFF. The CDR3, as DNA: TGTGCCAGCAGTGCACTAGCGGGCGGCAATGAGCAGTTCTTC.

The chain recombines TRBV18 with TRBJ1-2; D remains ambiguous. Germline loops: CDR1 KGHSH, CDR2 LQKENI. Trimming cost V 6 bases and J 5 bases, with 13 bases left between them. This CDR3 is built from 13 residues. This CDR3 is CASSWTEEYGYTF. For the CDR3, the DNA is TGTGCCAGCTCTTGGACGGAGGAGTATGGCTACACCTTC.

This clone was observed a handful of times. The chain employs TRBV18 and TRBJ1-2; D perhaps matches TRBD1 (5 bases). The CDR3 has 15 residues. Trimming shortened V by 3 bases and J by 6 bases, and 17 bases separated the two germline ends. CDR1 and CDR2 from the germline V gene are KGHSH and LQKENI. As DNA, the CDR3 is TGTGCCAGCTCACCGACAGCCATTGAGGGGAATGGCTACACCTTC. It codes for CASSPTAIEGNGYTF. The full variable domain, with the rest looked up from reference TRBV18 and TRBJ1-2, is NAGVMQNPRHLVRRRGQEARLRCSPMKGHSHVYWYRQLPEEGLKFMVYLQKENIIDESGMPKERFSAEFPKEGPSILRIQQVVRGDSAAYFCASSPTAIEGNGYTFGSGTRLTVV.

V usage is TRBV9 and J usage is TRBJ1-6, with a possible D match to TRBD1 (5 bases). This CDR3 contains 14 residues. The V gene's germline CDR1 is SGDLS and CDR2 YYNGEE. V was cut by 0 bases and J by 10 bases, with 11 bases left in between. CDR3 in amino acids: CASSVEPEGSPLHF. In DNA form, the CDR3 reads TGTGCCAGCAGCGTAGAACCAGAGGGGTCACCCCTCCACTTT.

This clone appeared a single time. At one end the junction does not follow the germline gene, possibly because of a read error. This chain uses TRBV28 with TRBJ1-5, with a weak D call TRBD1 (5 bases). Germline lookup yields CDR1 MDHEN and CDR2 SYDVKM. This CDR3 contains 17 residues. CDR3 bases: TGTGCCGGCAGAAAAGGAGGGGCAGACCTTAGCAATCAGCCCCAGCATTTT. It codes for CAGRKGGADLSNQPQHF.

J is TRBJ2-1 and V is TRBV5-4, with D maybe TRBD2 (6 bases). Trimming pared 4 bases from V and 8 bases from J, leaving 25 bases between. Germline V gene lookup returns CDR1 SGHNT and CDR2 YYREEE (reference sequence). This CDR3 is 17 amino acids long. Here the CDR3 DNA reads TGTGCCAGCAGCCAAAAGGGACTCGCCTACATCGGGGATGAGCAGTTCTTC. It codes for CASSQKGLAYIGDEQFF.

The J gene is TRBJ1-2, the V gene TRBV6-6; D is undetermined. Deletions cut 6 bases from V and 3 bases from J, with 8 bases between. Germline lookup yields CDR1 MNHNY and CDR2 SVGAGI (reference sequence). This CDR3 is built from 12 residues. CDR3 protein: CASRATYYGYTF. CDR3 in DNA: TGTGCCAGCAGAGCAACCTACTATGGCTACACCTTC.

The chain employs TRBV5-5 and TRBJ2-7; D unresolved. The germline V and J ends were trimmed by 4 bases and 2 bases, with 10 bases remaining between them. Per germline, CDR1 SGHKS and CDR2 YYEKEE (reference sequence). The CDR3 extends over 13 amino acids. The CDR3 reads CASSPLNPYEQYF. The CDR3 DNA is TGTGCCAGCAGCCCGCTGAATCCCTACGAGCAGTACTTC.

The chain employs TRBV4-2 and TRBJ2-7; the D is unclear. V lost 2 bases, J lost 3 bases, and 8 bases lay in between. The CDR3 loop spans 13 amino acids. The germline gives CDR1 LGHNA, CDR2 YNFKEQ. CDR3: CASSQPPNYEQYF. CDR3 nucleotide sequence: TGTGCCAGCAGCCAACCCCCAAACTACGAGCAGTACTTC.

V usage is TRBV9 and J usage is TRBJ2-5, with 9 bases identical to TRBD1. The CDR3 spans 16 residues. With 4 bases clipped from V and 4 bases from J, the junction kept 11 bases outside the gene matches. CDR1 is SGDLS, CDR2 YYNGEE, per germline. CDR3 sequence (DNA): TGTGCCAGCAGCCCTACCCCACAGGGGGCCGCAGAGACCCAGTACTTC. Amino acids: CASSPTPQGAAETQYF.

The chain recombines TRBV7-2 with TRBJ2-1; D is possibly TRBD1 or TRBD2 (5 bases each). Looked up from germline, CDR1 is SGHTA and CDR2 is FQGNSA. This CDR3 spans 16 amino acids. Trimming pared 2 bases from V and 3 bases from J, leaving 14 bases between. CDR3 loop: CASSLTFGDGYNEQFF. CDR3 sequence (DNA): TGTGCCAGCAGCTTAACATTTGGGGACGGCTACAATGAGCAGTTCTTC. Based on the CDR3 plus reference TRBV7-2 and TRBJ2-1, the full variable domain is GAGVSQSPSNKVTEKGKDVELRCDPISGHTALYWYRQSLGQGLEFLIYFQGNSAPDKSGLPSDRFSAERTGGSVSTLTIQRTQQEDSAVYLCASSLTFGDGYNEQFFGPGTRLTVL.

The chain uses TRBV6-5 and TRBJ2-1; D perhaps matches TRBD2 (6 bases). In germline, CDR1 is MNHEY, CDR2 SVGAGI. The CDR3 spans 14 residues. V was cut by 7 bases and J by 6 bases, with 16 bases left in between. CDR3 loop: CASTPPTSSNEQFF. CDR3 bases: TGTGCCAGCACTCCGCCGACTAGTTCCAATGAGCAGTTCTTC.

The chain employs TRBV30 and TRBJ2-7; D is perhaps TRBD2 (5 bases). The V and J ends lost 2 bases and 5 bases respectively, with 10 bases between them. This CDR3 comprises 12 residues. The V gene's germline CDR1 is GTSNPN and CDR2 SVGIG (reference sequence). CDR3 sequence: CAWSIRGNEQYF. CDR3 bases: TGTGCCTGGAGTATACGAGGGAACGAGCAGTACTTC.

V usage is TRBV18 and J usage is TRBJ2-1; 10 nucleotides match TRBD2. Germline V gene data show CDR1 as KGHSH and CDR2 as LQKENI. The CDR3 is 17 residues long. The V segment lost 0 bases and the J segment 6 bases; nucleotides outside the gene matches: 8. The DNA of the CDR3 is TGTGCCAGCTCACCACCTCAGGCCCTAGCGGGAGCCAATGAGCAGTTCTTC. Translation gives CASSPPQALAGANEQFF.

This chain's CDR3 is CASSLPLRDTIYF. The CDR3 DNA reads as TGTGCCAGCAGCTTGCCGCTTAGGGACACCATATATTTT. The chain joins TRBV5-6 to TRBJ1-3; D unresolved. The CDR3 extends over 13 amino acids. V shed 1 base and J shed 8 bases, with 10 bases lying between them. Germline V gene data show CDR1 as SGHDT and CDR2 as YYEEEE.

The V call is TRBV10-3, the J call TRBJ2-1; weak D call: TRBD2 (6 bases). Between the trimmed V and J ends, which lost 4 bases and 0 bases, there was a span of 10 bases. The CDR3 spans 15 residues. Germline assignment: CDR1 ENHRY and CDR2 SYGVKD. The CDR3: CAISASASSYNEQFF. The DNA for the CDR3 is TGTGCCATCAGTGCTAGCGCAAGCTCCTACAATGAGCAGTTCTTC.

The chain uses TRBV7-3 and TRBJ2-5, with 8 bases that match TRBD2. Germline lookup yields CDR1 SGHTA and CDR2 FQGTGA. Trimming took 6 bases from V and 1 from J; bases not matched to a gene: 1. The length of the CDR3 is 13 residues. The CDR3 loop is CASSTSGQETQYF. Written as DNA, the CDR3 is TGTGCCAGCAGTACTAGCGGCCAAGAGACCCAGTACTTC.

The rearrangement joins TRBV7-7 to TRBJ2-3, with D possibly matching TRBD1 (6 bases). The CDR3 is made up of 15 amino acids. V gave up 1 base and J gave up 7 bases, with 15 bases separating them. Germline CDR1 is SSHAT and CDR2 is FNYEAQ (reference sequence). As DNA, the CDR3 is TGTGCCAGCAGCTTAGAGGCAGGGGCTGGTCATACGCAGTATTTT. Its protein product is CASSLEAGAGHTQYF.